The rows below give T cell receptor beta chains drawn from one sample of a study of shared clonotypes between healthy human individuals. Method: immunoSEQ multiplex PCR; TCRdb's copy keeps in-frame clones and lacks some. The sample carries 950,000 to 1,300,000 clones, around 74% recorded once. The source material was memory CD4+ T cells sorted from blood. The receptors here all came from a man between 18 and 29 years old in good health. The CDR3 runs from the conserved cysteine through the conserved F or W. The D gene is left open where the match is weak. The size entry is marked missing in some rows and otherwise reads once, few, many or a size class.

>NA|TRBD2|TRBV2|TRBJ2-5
CASLAETYQETQYF
TGTGCCAGCCTAGCGGAGACTTATCAAGAGACCCAGTACTTC
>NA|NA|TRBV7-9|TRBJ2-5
CASSLGLLQETQYF
TGTGCCAGCAGCTTAGGACTGCTCCAAGAGACCCAGTACTTC
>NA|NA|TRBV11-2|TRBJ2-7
CASTLSTAPSYEQYF
TGTGCCAGCACCCTGTCGACAGCCCCCTCCTACGAGCAGTACTTC
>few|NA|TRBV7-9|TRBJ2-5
CASSSGETQYF
TGTGCCAGCAGCTCCGGAGAGACCCAGTACTTC
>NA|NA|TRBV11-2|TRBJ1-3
CASSTSGSGNTIYF
TGTGCCAGCAGCACCAGCGGTTCTGGAAACACCATATATTTT
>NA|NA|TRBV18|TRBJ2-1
CASSRSGLDYNEQFF
TGTGCCAGCTCACGCTCGGGATTAGACTACAATGAGCAGTTCTTC
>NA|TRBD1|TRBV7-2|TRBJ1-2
CASSLDFTGQGFGYTF
TGTGCCAGCAGCTTAGACTTTACGGGACAGGGGTTTGGCTACACCTTC
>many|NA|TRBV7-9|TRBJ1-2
CASTPVGPGYGYTF
TGTGCCAGCACCCCGGTGGGGCCGGGCTATGGCTACACCTTC
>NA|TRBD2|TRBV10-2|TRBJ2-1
CASSEGGRVVRSYNEQFF
TGCGCCAGCAGTGAAGGCGGGAGAGTAGTCCGTTCATACAATGAGCAGTTCTTC
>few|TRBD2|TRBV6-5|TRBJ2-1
CASVGREGSNEQFF
TGTGCCAGCGTGGGGCGGGAGGGAAGTAATGAGCAGTTCTTC
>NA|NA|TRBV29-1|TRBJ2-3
CSVEGDTDTQYF
TGCAGCGTTGAAGGTGACACAGATACGCAGTATTTT
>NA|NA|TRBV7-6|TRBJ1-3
CASSPDSAFAGNTIYF
TGTGCCAGCAGTCCGGACAGTGCCTTTGCTGGAAACACCATATATTTT
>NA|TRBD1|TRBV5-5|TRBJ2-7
CASSRDREVYEQYF
TGTGCCAGCAGCCGGGACAGGGAAGTATACGAGCAGTACTTC
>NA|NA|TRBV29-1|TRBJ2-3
CSVEEGFRTDTQYF
TGCAGCGTTGAGGAAGGTTTTCGCACAGATACGCAGTATTTT
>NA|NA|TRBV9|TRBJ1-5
CASSVGVSLSQPQHF
TGTGCCAGCAGCGTAGGTGTAAGTTTGAGTCAGCCCCAGCATTTT
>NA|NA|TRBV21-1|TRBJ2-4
CASTLGQGDGNIQYF
TGTGCCAGCACCCTAGGACAGGGGGACGGAAACATTCAGTACTTC
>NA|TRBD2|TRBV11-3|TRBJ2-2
CASSLSGETGELFF
TGTGCCAGCAGCCTTAGCGGGGAGACCGGGGAGCTGTTTTTT
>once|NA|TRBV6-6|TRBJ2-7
CASSYRTGAYEQYF
TGTGCCAGCAGTTACAGGACTGGAGCCTACGAGCAGTACTTC
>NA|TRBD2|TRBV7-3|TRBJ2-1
CASSPTFPGGNNEQFF
TGTGCCAGCAGCCCCACCTTCCCGGGGGGTAACAATGAGCAGTTCTTC
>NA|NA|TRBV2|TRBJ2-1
CASSAPLGNEQFF
TGTGCCAGCAGTGCCCCGCTGGGCAATGAGCAGTTCTTC
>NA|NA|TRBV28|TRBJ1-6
CASSPLRQDNSPLHF
TGTGCCAGCAGTCCCCTCAGACAAGATAATTCACCCCTCCACTTT
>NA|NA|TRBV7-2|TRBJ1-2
CASSLDSQAYGYTF
TGTGCCAGCAGCTTAGATAGCCAGGCCTATGGCTACACCTTC
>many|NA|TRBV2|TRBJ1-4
CASSEATGGREKLFF
TGTGCCAGCAGTGAAGCAACCGGGGGCAGAGAAAAACTGTTTTTT
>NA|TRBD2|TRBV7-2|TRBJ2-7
CASSLGVRELAGPQYF
TGTGCCAGCAGCTTAGGAGTGAGGGAACTAGCGGGACCGCAGTACTTC